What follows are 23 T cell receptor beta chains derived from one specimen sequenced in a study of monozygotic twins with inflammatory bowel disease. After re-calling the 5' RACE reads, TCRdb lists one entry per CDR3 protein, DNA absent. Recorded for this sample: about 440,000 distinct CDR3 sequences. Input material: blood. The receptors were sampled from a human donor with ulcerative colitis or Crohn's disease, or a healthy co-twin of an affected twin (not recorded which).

The CDR3 sequence: CASSSQTGEQYF. V is TRBV6-2 or TRBV6-3 and J is TRBJ2-7; TCRdb designates TRBD1, a call that cannot be tested without DNA. This CDR3 spans 12 amino acids. Germline assignment: CDR1 MNHEY and CDR2 SVGEGT.

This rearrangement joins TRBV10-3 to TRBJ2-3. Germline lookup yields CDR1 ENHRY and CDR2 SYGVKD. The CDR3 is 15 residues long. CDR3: CAISESLPNTDTQYF.

The CDR3 loop is CASSLPYAMNTEAFF. This chain connects TRBV12-3 or TRBV12-4 to TRBJ1-1. The CDR3 length is 15 residues.

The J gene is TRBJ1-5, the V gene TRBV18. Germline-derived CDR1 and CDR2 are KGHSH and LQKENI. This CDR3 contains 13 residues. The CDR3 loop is CASSPVLNQPQHF.

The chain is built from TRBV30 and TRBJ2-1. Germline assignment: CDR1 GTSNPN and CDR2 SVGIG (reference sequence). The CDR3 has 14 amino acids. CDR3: CAWSRDSSYNEQFF.

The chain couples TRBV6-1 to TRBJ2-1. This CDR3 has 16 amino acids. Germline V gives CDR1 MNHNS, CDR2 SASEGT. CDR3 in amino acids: CASSEYEQPPYNEQFF.

The CDR3 region is CASSPTGSYEQYF. This chain links TRBV7-9 with TRBJ2-7; TCRdb's D gene call, TRBD1, goes unchecked for lack of DNA. This CDR3 spans 13 amino acids. Germline V gene data show CDR1 as SEHNR and CDR2 as FQNEAQ (reference sequence).

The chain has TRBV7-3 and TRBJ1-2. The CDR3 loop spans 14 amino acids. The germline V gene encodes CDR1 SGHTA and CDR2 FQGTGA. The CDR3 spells CASSSDGTAGSYTF.

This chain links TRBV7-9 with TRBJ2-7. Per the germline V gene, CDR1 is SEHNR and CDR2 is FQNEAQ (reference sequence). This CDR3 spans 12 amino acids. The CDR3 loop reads CASQERGDEQYF. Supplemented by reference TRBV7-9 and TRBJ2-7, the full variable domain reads DTGVSQNPRHKITKRGQNVTFRCDPISEHNRLYWYRQTLGQGPEFLTYFQNEAQLEKSRLLSDRFSAERPKGSFSTLEIQRTEQGDSAMYLCASQERGDEQYFGPGTRLTVT.

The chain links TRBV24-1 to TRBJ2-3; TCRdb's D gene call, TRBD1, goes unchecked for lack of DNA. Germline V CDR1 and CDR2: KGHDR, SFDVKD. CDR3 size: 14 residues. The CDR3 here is CATGNPSTPGTQYF.

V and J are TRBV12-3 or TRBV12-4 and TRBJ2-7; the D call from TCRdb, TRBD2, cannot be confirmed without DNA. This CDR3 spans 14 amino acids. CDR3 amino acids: CASRSHGGFYEQYF.

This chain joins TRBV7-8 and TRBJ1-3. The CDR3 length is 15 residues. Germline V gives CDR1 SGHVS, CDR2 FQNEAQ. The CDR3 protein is CASSSQTGSGNTIYF.

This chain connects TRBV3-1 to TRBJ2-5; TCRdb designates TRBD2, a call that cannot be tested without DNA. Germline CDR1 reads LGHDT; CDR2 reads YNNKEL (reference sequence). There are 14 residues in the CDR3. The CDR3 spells CASRRTADWETQYF.

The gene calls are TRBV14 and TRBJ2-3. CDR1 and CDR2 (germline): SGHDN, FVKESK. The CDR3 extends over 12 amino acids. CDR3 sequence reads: CASSQGSDTQYF.

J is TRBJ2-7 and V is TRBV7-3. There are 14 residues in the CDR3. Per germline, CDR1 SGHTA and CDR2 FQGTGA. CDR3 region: CASSPTGGFSEQYF.

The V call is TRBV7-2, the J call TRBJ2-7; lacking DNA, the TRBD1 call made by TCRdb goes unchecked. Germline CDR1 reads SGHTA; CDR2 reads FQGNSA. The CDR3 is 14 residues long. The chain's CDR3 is CASSPGTDAYEQYF.

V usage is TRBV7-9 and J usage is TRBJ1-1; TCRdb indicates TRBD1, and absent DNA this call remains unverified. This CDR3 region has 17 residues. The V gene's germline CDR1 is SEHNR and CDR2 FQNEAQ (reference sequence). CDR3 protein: CASSSDRVGDRDTEAFF.

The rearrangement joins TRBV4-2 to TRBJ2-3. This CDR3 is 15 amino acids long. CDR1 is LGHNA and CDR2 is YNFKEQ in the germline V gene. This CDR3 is CASSQEISYTDTQYF.

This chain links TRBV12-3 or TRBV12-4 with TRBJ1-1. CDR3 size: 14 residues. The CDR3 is CASSRLTMNTEAFF.

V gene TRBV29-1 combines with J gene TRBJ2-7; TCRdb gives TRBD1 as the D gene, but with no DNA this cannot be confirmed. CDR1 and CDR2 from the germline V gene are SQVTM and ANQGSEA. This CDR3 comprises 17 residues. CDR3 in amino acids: CSVVSGVSGTGGHEQYF.

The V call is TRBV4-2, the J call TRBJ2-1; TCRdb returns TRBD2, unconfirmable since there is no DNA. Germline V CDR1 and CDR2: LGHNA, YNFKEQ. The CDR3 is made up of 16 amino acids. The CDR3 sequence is CASSQDGTSAYNEQFF.

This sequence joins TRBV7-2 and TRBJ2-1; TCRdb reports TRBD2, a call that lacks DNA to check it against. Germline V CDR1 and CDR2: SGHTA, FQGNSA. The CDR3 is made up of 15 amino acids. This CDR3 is CASSWGLADYNEQFF.

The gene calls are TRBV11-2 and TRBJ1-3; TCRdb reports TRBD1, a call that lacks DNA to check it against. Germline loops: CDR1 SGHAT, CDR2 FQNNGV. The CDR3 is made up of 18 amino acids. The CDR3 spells CASSLVGGQPYSGNTIYF. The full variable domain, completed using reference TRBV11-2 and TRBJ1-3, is EAGVAQSPRYKIIEKRQSVAFWCNPISGHATLYWYQQILGQGPKLLIQFQNNGVVDDSQLPKDRFSAERLKGVDSTLKIQPAKLEDSAVYLCASSLVGGQPYSGNTIYFGEGSWLTVV.